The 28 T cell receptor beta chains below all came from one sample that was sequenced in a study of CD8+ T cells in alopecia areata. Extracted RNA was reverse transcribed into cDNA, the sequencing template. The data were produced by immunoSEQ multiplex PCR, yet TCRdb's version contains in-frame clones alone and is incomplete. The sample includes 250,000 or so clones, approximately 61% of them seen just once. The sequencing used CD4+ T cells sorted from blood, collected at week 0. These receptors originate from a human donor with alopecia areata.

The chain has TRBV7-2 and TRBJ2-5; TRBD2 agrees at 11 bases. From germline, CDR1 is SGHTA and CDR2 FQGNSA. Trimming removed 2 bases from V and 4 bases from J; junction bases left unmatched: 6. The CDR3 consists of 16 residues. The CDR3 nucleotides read TGTGCCAGCAGCTTAAGACTAGCGGGGTTAGCAGAGACCCAGTACTTC. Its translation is CASSLRLAGLAETQYF.

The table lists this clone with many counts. This chain's CDR3 is CASSLNRQETQYF. CDR3 in DNA: TGTGCCAGCAGCTTGAACAGACAAGAGACCCAGTACTTC. This rearrangement joins TRBV5-5 to TRBJ2-5, with D unresolved. The CDR3 is 13 residues long. Trimming removed 1 base at V and 2 bases at J, with 6 bases between. The germline V gene has CDR1 SGHKS and CDR2 YYEKEE (reference sequence).

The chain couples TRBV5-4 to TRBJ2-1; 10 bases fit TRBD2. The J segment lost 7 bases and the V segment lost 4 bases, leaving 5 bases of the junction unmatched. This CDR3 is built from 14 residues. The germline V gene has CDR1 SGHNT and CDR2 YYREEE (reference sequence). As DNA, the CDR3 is TGTGCCAGCAGCGAGCGGGGGGGAACGAATGAGCAGTTCTTC. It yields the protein CASSERGGTNEQFF.

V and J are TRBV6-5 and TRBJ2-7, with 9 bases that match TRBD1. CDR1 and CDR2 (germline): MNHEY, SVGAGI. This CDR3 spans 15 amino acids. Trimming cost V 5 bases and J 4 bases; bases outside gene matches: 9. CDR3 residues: CASSPTGTGWYEQYF. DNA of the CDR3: TGTGCCAGCAGTCCCACCGGGACAGGGTGGTACGAGCAGTACTTC.

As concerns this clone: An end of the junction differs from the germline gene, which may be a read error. CDR3 nucleotide sequence: TGCGCCAGTAGCTCCAGACAGGGTAACTACGAGCAGTACTTC. This codes for CASSSRQGNYEQYF. The J gene is TRBJ2-7, the V gene TRBV5-1; 7 bases align to TRBD1. The length of the CDR3 is 14 residues. Per germline, CDR1 SGHRS and CDR2 YFSETQ.

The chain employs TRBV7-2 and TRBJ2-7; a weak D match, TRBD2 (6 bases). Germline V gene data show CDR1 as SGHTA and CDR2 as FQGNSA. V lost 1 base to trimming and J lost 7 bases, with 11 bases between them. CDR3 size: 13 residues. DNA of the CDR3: TGTGCCAGCAGCTTAGAGGGACTTCGGGAGCAGTACTTC. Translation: CASSLEGLREQYF.

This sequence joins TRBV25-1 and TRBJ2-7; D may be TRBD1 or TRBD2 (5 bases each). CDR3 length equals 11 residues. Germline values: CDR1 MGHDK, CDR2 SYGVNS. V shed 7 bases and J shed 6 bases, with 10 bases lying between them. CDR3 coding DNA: TGTGCCAGCAACCTGGGGGTCGAGCAGTACTTC. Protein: CASNLGVEQYF.

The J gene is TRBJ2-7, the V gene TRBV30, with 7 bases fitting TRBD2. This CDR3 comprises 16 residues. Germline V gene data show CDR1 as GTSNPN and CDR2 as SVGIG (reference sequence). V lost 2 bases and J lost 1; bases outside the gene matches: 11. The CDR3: CAWSSLGRVGSYEQYF. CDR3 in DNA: TGTGCCTGGAGTTCCTTGGGGAGGGTTGGATCCTACGAGCAGTACTTC.

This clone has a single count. CDR3 nucleotide sequence: TGCAGTGCTGCAAGGGGCGAGCAGTACTTC. Translating gives CSAARGEQYF. The genes are TRBV20-1 and TRBJ2-7; TRBD1 is a possible D gene (5 bases). This CDR3 is 10 amino acids long. Trimming shortened V by 5 bases and J by 6 bases, and 8 bases separated the two germline ends. Germline V gene data show CDR1 as DFQATT and CDR2 as SNEGSKA (reference sequence).

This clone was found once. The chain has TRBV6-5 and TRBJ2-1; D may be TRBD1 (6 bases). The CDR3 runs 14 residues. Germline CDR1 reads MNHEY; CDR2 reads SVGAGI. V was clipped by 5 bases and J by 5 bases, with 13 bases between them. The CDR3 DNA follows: TGTGCCAGCAGTACAGGGTTCGGGCACAATGAGCAGTTCTTC. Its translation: CASSTGFGHNEQFF.

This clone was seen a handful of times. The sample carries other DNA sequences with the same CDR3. CDR3 sequence reads: CSVKAGGPDTQYF. The CDR3 coding sequence is TGCAGCGTCAAAGCGGGGGGGCCCGATACGCAGTATTTT. The rearrangement joins TRBV29-1 to TRBJ2-3; 10 nucleotides align to TRBD2. CDR3 size: 13 residues. Germline CDR1 reads SQVTM; CDR2 reads ANQGSEA. After removal of 6 bases from V and 6 bases from J, the junction contained 6 bases not matched to a gene.

The CDR3 DNA is TGTGCCAGCAGTTTATTGACAGGGATCAATGGCTACGAGCAGTACTTC. This sequence encodes CASSLLTGINGYEQYF. This chain uses TRBV27 with TRBJ2-7, with 7 bases that match TRBD1. The CDR3 sequence is 16 residues long. Germline CDR1 is MNHEY and CDR2 is SMNVEV (reference sequence). With 1 base clipped from V and 3 bases from J, the junction kept 9 bases outside the gene matches.

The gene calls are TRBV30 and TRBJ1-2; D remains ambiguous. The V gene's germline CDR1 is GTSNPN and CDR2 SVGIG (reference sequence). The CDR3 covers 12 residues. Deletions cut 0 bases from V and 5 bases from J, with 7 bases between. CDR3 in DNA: TGTGCCTGGAGTGTAGACGGATATGGCTACACCTTC. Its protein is CAWSVDGYGYTF.

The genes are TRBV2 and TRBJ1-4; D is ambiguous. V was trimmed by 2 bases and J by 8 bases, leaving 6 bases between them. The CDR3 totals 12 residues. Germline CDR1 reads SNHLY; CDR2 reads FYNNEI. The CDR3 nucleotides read TGTGCCAGCAGTGAATTGTCCGAAAAACTGTTTTTT. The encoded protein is CASSELSEKLFF.

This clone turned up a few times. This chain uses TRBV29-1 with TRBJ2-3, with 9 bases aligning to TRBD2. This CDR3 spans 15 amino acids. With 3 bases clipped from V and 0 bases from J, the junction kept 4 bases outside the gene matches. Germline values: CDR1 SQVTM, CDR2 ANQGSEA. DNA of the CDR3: TGCAGCGTTGACCCTAGCGGGGCCAGCACAGATACGCAGTATTTT. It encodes CSVDPSGASTDTQYF.

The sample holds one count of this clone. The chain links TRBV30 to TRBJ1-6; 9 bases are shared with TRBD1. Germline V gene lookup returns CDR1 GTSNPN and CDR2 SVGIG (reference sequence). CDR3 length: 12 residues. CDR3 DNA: TGTGCTGCGGACAGGGGATCTTCACCCCTCCACTTT. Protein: CAADRGSSPLHF. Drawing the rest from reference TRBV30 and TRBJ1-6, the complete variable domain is SQTIHQWPATLVQPVGSPLSLECTVEGTSNPNLYWYRQAAGRGLQLLFYSVGIGQISSEVPQNLSASRPQDRQFILSSKKLLLSDSGFYLCAADRGSSPLHFGNGTRLTVT.

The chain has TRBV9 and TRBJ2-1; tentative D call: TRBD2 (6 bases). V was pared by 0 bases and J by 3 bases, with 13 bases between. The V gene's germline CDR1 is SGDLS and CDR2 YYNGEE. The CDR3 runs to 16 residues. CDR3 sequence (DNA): TGTGCCAGCAGCGTAGCGGGACGGGGGTACTACAATGAGCAGTTCTTC. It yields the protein CASSVAGRGYYNEQFF.

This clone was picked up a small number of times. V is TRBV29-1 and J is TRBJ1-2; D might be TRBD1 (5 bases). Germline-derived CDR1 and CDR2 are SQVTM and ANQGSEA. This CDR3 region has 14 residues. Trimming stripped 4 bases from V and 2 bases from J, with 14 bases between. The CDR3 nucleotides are TGCAGCGTTGGGGGCAGGCCCGTGAACTATGGCTACACCTTC. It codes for CSVGGRPVNYGYTF. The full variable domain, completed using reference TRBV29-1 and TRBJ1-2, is SAVISQKPSRDICQRGTSLTIQCQVDSQVTMMFWYRQQPGQSLTLIATANQGSEATYESGFVIDKFPISRPNLTFSTLTVSNMSPEDSSIYLCSVGGRPVNYGYTFGSGTRLTVV.

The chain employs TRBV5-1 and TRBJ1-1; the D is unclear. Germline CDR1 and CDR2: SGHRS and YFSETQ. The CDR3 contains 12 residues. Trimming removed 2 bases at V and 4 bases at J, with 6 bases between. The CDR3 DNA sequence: TGCGCCAGCAGCTTCGCAGGCACTGAAGCTTTCTTT. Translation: CASSFAGTEAFF.

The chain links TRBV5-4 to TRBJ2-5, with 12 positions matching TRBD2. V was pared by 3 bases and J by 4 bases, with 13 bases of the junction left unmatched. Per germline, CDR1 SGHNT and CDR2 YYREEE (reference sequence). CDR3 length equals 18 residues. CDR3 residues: CASSSATRPGLAGETQYF. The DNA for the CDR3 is TGTGCCAGCAGCTCGGCTACCCGACCGGGACTAGCGGGAGAGACCCAGTACTTC.

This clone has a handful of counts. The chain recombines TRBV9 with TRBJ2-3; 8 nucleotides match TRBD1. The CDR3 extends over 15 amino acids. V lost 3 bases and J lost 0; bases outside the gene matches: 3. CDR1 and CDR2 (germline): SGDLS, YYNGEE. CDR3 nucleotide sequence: TGTGCCAGCAGCGCCCGACAGGGGAGCACAGATACGCAGTATTTT. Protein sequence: CASSARQGSTDTQYF.

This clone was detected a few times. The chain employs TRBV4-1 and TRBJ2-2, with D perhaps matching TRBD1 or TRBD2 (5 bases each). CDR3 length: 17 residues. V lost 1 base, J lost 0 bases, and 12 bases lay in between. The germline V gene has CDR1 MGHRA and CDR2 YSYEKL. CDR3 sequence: CASSQGLVGANTGELFF. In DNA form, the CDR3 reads TGCGCCAGCAGCCAAGGCCTCGTGGGGGCGAACACCGGGGAGCTGTTTTTT.

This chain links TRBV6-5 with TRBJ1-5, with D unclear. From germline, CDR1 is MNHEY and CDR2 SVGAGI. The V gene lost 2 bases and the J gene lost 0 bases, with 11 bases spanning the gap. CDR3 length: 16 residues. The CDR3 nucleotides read TGTGCCAGCAGTTACCTTCGGAAGAATAGCAATCAGCCCCAGCATTTT. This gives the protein CASSYLRKNSNQPQHF.

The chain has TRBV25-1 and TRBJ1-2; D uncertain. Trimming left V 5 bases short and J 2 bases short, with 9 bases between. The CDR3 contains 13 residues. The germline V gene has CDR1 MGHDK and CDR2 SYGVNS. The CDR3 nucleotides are TGTGCCAGCAGTAAACAGACAAACTATGGCTACACCTTC. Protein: CASSKQTNYGYTF.

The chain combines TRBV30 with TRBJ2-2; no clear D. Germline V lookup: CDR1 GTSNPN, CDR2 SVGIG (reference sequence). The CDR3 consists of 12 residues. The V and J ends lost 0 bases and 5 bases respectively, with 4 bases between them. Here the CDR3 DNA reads TGTGCCTGGAGTGTAAAGACCGGGGAGCTGTTTTTT. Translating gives CAWSVKTGELFF.

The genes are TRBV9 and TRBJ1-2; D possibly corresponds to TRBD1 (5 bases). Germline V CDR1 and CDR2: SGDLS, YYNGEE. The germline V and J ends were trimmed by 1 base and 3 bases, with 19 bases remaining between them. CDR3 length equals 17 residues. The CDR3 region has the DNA TGTGCCAGCAGCGTATCCGATTATGGGGGTGCGGACTATGGCTACACCTTC. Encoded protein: CASSVSDYGGADYGYTF.

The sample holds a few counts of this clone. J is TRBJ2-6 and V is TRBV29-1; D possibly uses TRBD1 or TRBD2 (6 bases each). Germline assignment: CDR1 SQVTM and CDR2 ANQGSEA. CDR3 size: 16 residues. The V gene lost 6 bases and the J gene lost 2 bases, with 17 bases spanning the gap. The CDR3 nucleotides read TGCAGCGTCTCGCTTTCGGGGGCTGCTGGGGCCAACGTCCTGACTTTC. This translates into CSVSLSGAAGANVLTF.

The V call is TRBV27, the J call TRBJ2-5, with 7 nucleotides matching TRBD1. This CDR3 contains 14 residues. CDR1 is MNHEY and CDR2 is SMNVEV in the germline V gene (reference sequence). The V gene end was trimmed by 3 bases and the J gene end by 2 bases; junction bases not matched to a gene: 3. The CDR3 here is CASSLGRGQETQYF. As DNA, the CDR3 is TGTGCCAGCAGTTTGGGCAGGGGGCAAGAGACCCAGTACTTC.